The 23 T cell receptor beta chains given below trace back to one sample, sequenced in a study of CD8 T cells in ankylosing spondylitis. In TCRdb, the 5' RACE reads were re-called with MiXCR into one record per CDR3 protein. Of 84,000 or so distinct CDR3 sequences in the sample, about 27% were seen once. Sequencing was done on a sample of blood, either unsorted or a sorted T cell fraction (not recorded which). These receptors were collected from a male donor with ankylosing spondylitis or in good health (not recorded which).

This clonotype was found a few times. J is TRBJ2-1 and V is TRBV3-1; D ambiguous. V lost 1 base to trimming and J lost 9 bases, with 10 bases between them. The CDR3 spans 13 residues. Germline lookup yields CDR1 LGHDT and CDR2 YNNKEL (reference sequence). CDR3 sequence: CASSQGPSIEQFF. In DNA, the CDR3 is TGTGCCAGCAGCCAAGGACCCAGTATTGAGCAGTTCTTC.

This clonotype has just a few counts. The chain links TRBV5-1 to TRBJ2-2, with D uncertain. The CDR3 totals 13 residues. The germline V gene has CDR1 SGHRS and CDR2 YFSETQ. V gave up 3 bases and J gave up 4 bases, with 7 bases separating them. CDR3 amino acids: CASSSDRTGELFF. DNA for the CDR3: TGCGCCAGCAGCTCAGACCGCACCGGGGAGCTGTTTTTT.

The gene calls are TRBV28 and TRBJ2-3; D not certain. The V end was cut by 5 bases, the J end by 2 bases, with 17 bases between. There are 16 residues in the CDR3. Germline CDR1 MDHEN, CDR2 SYDVKM. This CDR3 reads CASSTRRAELTDTQYF. CDR3 nucleotide sequence: TGTGCCAGCAGTACCCGAAGGGCGGAGCTCACAGATACGCAGTATTTT. Filled out from reference TRBV28 and TRBJ2-3, the complete variable domain reads DVKVTQSSRYLVKRTGEKVFLECVQDMDHENMFWYRQDPGLGLRLIYFSYDVKMKEKGDIPEGYSVSREKKERFSLILESASTNQTSMYLCASSTRRAELTDTQYFGPGTRLTVL.

The rearrangement links TRBV4-2 to TRBJ1-5; no definite D call. The length of the CDR3 is 18 residues. Germline V gene data show CDR1 as LGHNA and CDR2 as YNFKEQ. Trimming removed 0 bases at V and 2 bases at J, with 17 bases between. CDR3 protein: CASSQDPLGPRGNQPQHF. CDR3 DNA: TGTGCCAGCAGCCAAGACCCGCTAGGACCTCGAGGCAATCAGCCCCAGCATTTT.

The rearrangement joins TRBV20-1 to TRBJ2-2; 13 nucleotides align to TRBD2. After removal of 7 bases from V and 4 bases from J, the junction contained 6 bases not matched to a gene. The CDR3 consists of 15 residues. CDR1 and CDR2 from the germline V gene are DFQATT and SNEGSKA (reference sequence). Here the CDR3 reads CSVWTSGSGTGELFF. CDR3 bases: TGCAGTGTTTGGACTAGCGGGAGCGGCACCGGGGAGCTGTTTTTT.

This chain connects TRBV6-1 to TRBJ2-1; 9 bases agree with TRBD1. Trimming took 6 bases from V and 5 from J; bases not matched to a gene: 8. The CDR3 contains 15 residues. The germline V gene has CDR1 MNHNS and CDR2 SASEGT. DNA of the CDR3: TGTGCCAGCAGCGGCCGGGACAGGGAAGACAATGAGCAGTTCTTC. Translating gives CASSGRDREDNEQFF.

The V gene is TRBV9, the J gene TRBJ1-5; D remains unclear. This CDR3 has 13 residues. Between the trimmed V and J ends, which lost 2 bases and 1 base, there was a span of 4 bases. Per the germline V gene, CDR1 is SGDLS and CDR2 is YYNGEE. The CDR3 protein is CASSVSSNQPQHF. DNA for the CDR3: TGTGCCAGCAGCGTTTCCAGCAATCAGCCCCAGCATTTT. Full variable domain (remainder filled in from reference TRBV9 and TRBJ1-5): DSGVTQTPKHLITATGQRVTLRCSPRSGDLSVYWYQQSLDQGLQFLIQYYNGEERAKGNILERFSAQQFPDLHSELNLSSLELGDSALYFCASSVSSNQPQHFGDGTRLSIL.

The V call is TRBV2, the J call TRBJ2-3, with TRBD1 matching 9 bases. This CDR3 comprises 14 residues. V shed 8 bases, J shed 3 bases, and the junction held 6 bases outside the gene matches. Germline lookup yields CDR1 SNHLY and CDR2 FYNNEI. The CDR3, as DNA: TGTGCCAGCCCCGGGACAGGGTTGACAGATACGCAGTATTTT. Translation: CASPGTGLTDTQYF. Complete variable domain (other parts from reference TRBV2 and TRBJ2-3): EPEVTQTPSHQVTQMGQEVILRCVPISNHLYFYWYRQILGQKVEFLVSFYNNEISEKSEIFDDQFSVERPDGSNFTLKIRSTKLEDSAMYFCASPGTGLTDTQYFGPGTRLTVL.

V is TRBV5-1 and J is TRBJ2-3; D might be TRBD1 or TRBD2, each matching 6 bases. This CDR3 is 17 amino acids long. The germline CDR1 and CDR2 sequences are SGHRS and YFSETQ. V lost 0 bases, J lost 5 bases, and 19 bases lay in between. The CDR3 sequence: CASSLGLGGFSEDTQYF. CDR3 coding DNA: TGCGCCAGCAGCTTGGGACTGGGGGGCTTTTCAGAAGATACGCAGTATTTT.

The V call is TRBV27, the J call TRBJ2-7; TRBD2 is a possible D gene (5 bases). CDR1 is MNHEY, CDR2 SMNVEV, per germline (reference sequence). V lost 3 bases to trimming and J lost 4 bases, with 16 bases between them. The CDR3 has 15 residues. This CDR3 is CASSLEASGGYEQYF. CDR3 DNA sequence: TGTGCCAGCAGTTTGGAGGCTTCTGGAGGTTACGAGCAGTACTTC.

This clonotype was seen repeatedly, ten times or more. The chain recombines TRBV20-1 with TRBJ1-4; D gene unclear. CDR3 length: 12 residues. Per germline, CDR1 DFQATT and CDR2 SNEGSKA (reference sequence). The V and J ends lost 3 bases and 10 bases respectively, with 12 bases between them. CDR3 sequence: CSARPAGGKLFF. The CDR3 nucleotides read TGCAGTGCTAGGCCGGCGGGAGGAAAACTGTTTTTT.

This clonotype was recorded at least ten times. The CDR3 sequence is CASSAIGVVYGYTF. As DNA, the CDR3 is TGTGCCAGCAGTGCCATCGGGGTCGTTTATGGCTACACCTTC. V gene TRBV2 combines with J gene TRBJ1-2; D gene ambiguous. Looked up from germline, CDR1 is SNHLY and CDR2 is FYNNEI. This CDR3 has 14 amino acids. The V end was cut by 4 bases, the J end by 5 bases, with 14 bases between.

This chain connects TRBV6-1 to TRBJ2-1; D possibly corresponds to TRBD1 (9 bases). Trimming cost V 0 bases and J 9 bases, with 27 bases left between them. The length of the CDR3 is 19 residues. Germline CDR1 MNHNS, CDR2 SASEGT. The CDR3 DNA reads as TGTGCCAGCAGTGAAGCGGGACAGGGCCGGACTAGCCCAACGGGTGAGCAGTTCTTC. Its protein is CASSEAGQGRTSPTGEQFF.

This sequence joins TRBV5-1 and TRBJ2-1, with TRBD1 identical over 8 bases. CDR3 length: 13 residues. Germline V gene sequence: CDR1 SGHRS, CDR2 YFSETQ. V shed 8 bases and J 4 bases; nucleotides not matched to a gene: 5. The chain's CDR3 is CASGQGDYNEQFF. The CDR3 nucleotides are TGCGCCAGTGGACAGGGAGATTACAATGAGCAGTTCTTC.

This clonotype has a handful of counts. The genes are TRBV7-3 and TRBJ2-5; D gene unclear. Germline lookup yields CDR1 SGHTA and CDR2 FQGTGA. CDR3 length equals 14 residues. The V end lost 2 bases, the J end lost 0 bases, and 7 bases lay between the germline ends. The CDR3 region has the DNA TGTGCCAGCAGCTTAGACGGCTACCAAGAGACCCAGTACTTC. Translated, it gives CASSLDGYQETQYF.

The genes are TRBV5-1 and TRBJ2-1; D ambiguous. Trimming took 0 bases from V and 3 from J, leaving 4 bases between them. Germline V CDR1 and CDR2: SGHRS, YFSETQ. This CDR3 region has 13 residues. The CDR3 sequence: CASSLANYNEQFF. CDR3 nucleotides: TGCGCCAGCAGCTTGGCCAACTACAATGAGCAGTTCTTC. Complete variable domain (other parts from reference TRBV5-1 and TRBJ2-1): KAGVTQTPRYLIKTRGQQVTLSCSPISGHRSVSWYQQTPGQGLQFLFEYFSETQRNKGNFPGRFSGRQFSNSRSEMNVSTLELGDSALYLCASSLANYNEQFFGPGTRLTVL.

This clonotype turned up a few times. V gene TRBV5-1 combines with J gene TRBJ2-7, with 8 positions matching TRBD1. CDR3 length: 15 amino acids. The J segment lost 3 bases and the V segment lost 0 bases, leaving 5 bases of the junction unmatched. The germline V gene has CDR1 SGHRS and CDR2 YFSETQ. For the CDR3, the DNA is TGCGCCAGCAGCTTGGGGGGGACAGGATTCTACGAGCAGTACGTC. Its translation: CASSLGGTGFYEQYV.

The V and J genes are TRBV29-1 and TRBJ2-3, with D unclear. Germline-derived CDR1 and CDR2 are SQVTM and ANQGSEA. Trimming pared 8 bases from V and 0 bases from J, leaving 12 bases between. CDR3 length: 13 amino acids. CDR3 protein: CSPLGESTDTQYF. DNA of the CDR3: TGCAGCCCCCTGGGTGAGAGCACAGATACGCAGTATTTT.

This clonotype was detected only a few times. The DNA for the CDR3 is TGTGCCAGCTCACCCCTGACTAGAGGGTTTGGAGATACGCAGTATTTT. It is translated as CASSPLTRGFGDTQYF. V gene TRBV18 combines with J gene TRBJ2-3; TRBD2 might be the D (6 bases). The CDR3 runs 16 residues. V shed 3 bases and J shed 5 bases, with 18 bases lying between them. CDR1 is KGHSH and CDR2 is LQKENI in the germline V gene.

This clonotype has just a few counts. This chain uses TRBV29-1 with TRBJ2-5, with D perhaps matching TRBD2 (5 bases). V was shortened by 0 bases and J by 6 bases, with 8 bases between the two germline ends. In germline, CDR1 is SQVTM, CDR2 ANQGSEA. This CDR3 is 12 amino acids long. The CDR3 is CSVEETGKTQYF. In DNA, the CDR3 is TGCAGCGTTGAAGAGACCGGGAAGACCCAGTACTTC.

This clonotype was seen only a few times. The chain combines TRBV12-3 or TRBV12-4 with TRBJ1-1; 11 bases match TRBD1. V lost 6 bases to trimming and J lost 0 bases; unmatched junction nucleotides: 6. This CDR3 has 16 amino acids. CDR3 sequence (DNA): TGTGCCAGCAGGGGACAGGGGGTAACTTTGAACACTGAAGCTTTCTTT. This translates into CASRGQGVTLNTEAFF.

This clonotype was seen a few times. J is TRBJ2-1 and V is TRBV5-1; 8 bases align to TRBD2. J gave up 0 bases and V 8 bases, and 4 bases lay outside the gene matches. CDR3 size: 14 residues. CDR1 is SGHRS and CDR2 is YFSETQ in the germline V gene. As DNA, the CDR3 is TGCGCCAGTACTAGCGGTAGCTCCTACAATGAGCAGTTCTTC. Encoded protein: CASTSGSSYNEQFF.

This rearrangement joins TRBV5-1 to TRBJ2-2; tentative D call: TRBD1 (6 bases). The length of the CDR3 is 15 residues. Trimming cost V 3 bases and J 0 bases, with 9 bases left between them. Germline CDR1 is SGHRS and CDR2 is YFSETQ. CDR3 DNA: TGCGCCAGCAGCTCGGACAGTGCGAACACCGGGGAGCTGTTTTTT. Protein: CASSSDSANTGELFF.